A selection of T cell receptor beta chains follows, all from one sample in a study of shared clonotypes between healthy human individuals. Method: immunoSEQ multiplex PCR; TCRdb's copy keeps in-frame clones and lacks some. The data hold about 960,000 clones, with approximately 76% observed a single time. The sequenced material came from memory CD4+ T cells sorted from blood. These receptors were obtained from a man aged 18 to 30 in good health. Both conserved end residues are trimmed from each CDR3.

cdr3_aa,j_call,v_call
ASSNSGSSYNEQF,TRBJ2-1,TRBV5-1
ASSPVGAYGYT,TRBJ1-2,TRBV18
ASSLAGGHEQY,TRBJ2-7,TRBV27
ASSERRTDNEQF,TRBJ2-1,TRBV6-1
ASSQFPPTDRNTEAF,TRBJ1-1,TRBV14
ASSNEVHNYGYT,TRBJ1-2,TRBV5-5
ASSPAYEQY,TRBJ2-7,TRBV18
ASSLRTVGYNEQF,TRBJ2-1,TRBV5-6
ASSFGVSYEQY,TRBJ2-7,TRBV2
ASSEETGSYNEQF,TRBJ2-1,TRBV2
SVEGTNHYNEQF,TRBJ2-1,TRBV29-1
ASSVMEGKTQY,TRBJ2-5,TRBV9
ASSSPRLAGASADTQY,TRBJ2-3,TRBV5-1
ASSSQGVLSYNEQF,TRBJ2-1,TRBV7-2